What follows describes a single T cell receptor (beta chain). The sample originates from a study of shared clonotypes between healthy human individuals. In the original processing: ImmunoSEQ junction-only sequences lacked quality scores, so their filtering differed. Data came from immunoSEQ multiplex PCR; TCRdb stores just in-frame clones and leaves some out. D and trimming come from the DNA, and the V and J calls and clone size come from that table. The repertoire holds 650,000 to 800,000 clones, roughly 72% seen once, with roughly 1.8% in the top ten. This CDR3 is built from 15 residues. Germline CDR1 ENHRY, CDR2 SYGVKD. V was clipped by 6 bases and J by 6 bases; unmatched bases: 9.

The sequenced sample consisted of memory CD4+ T cells sorted from blood. Subset given: CD45RA-negative fraction. This chain uses TRBV10-3 with TRBJ2-1; 9 bases map to TRBD2. The clonotype comes from a woman aged 25 to 39 in good health. Written as DNA, the CDR3 is TGTGCCATCAGCGAAAGCGGGAGGCCGGGCAATGAGCAGTTCTTC. Translating it yields CAISESGRPGNEQFF.